The 2 T cell receptor beta chains given below trace back to one sample, sequenced in a study of T cells after yellow fever vaccination. TCRdb passed the 5' RACE reads through MiXCR, listing each CDR3 protein once. The sample lists around 500,000 distinct CDR3 sequences, around a fifth occurring once. Source: PBMCs, taken 20 to 25 days after the first yellow fever vaccination. Source of these receptors: a man younger than 35 who received the YFV17D yellow fever vaccine.

As to this clonotype: One end of the junction fails to match germline, which may point to a read error. The chain combines TRBV9 with TRBJ2-5, with a possible D match to TRBD2 (6 bases). Germline V lookup: CDR1 SGDLS, CDR2 YYNGEE. There are 13 residues in the CDR3. Here the CDR3 reads CASSFSGGESQYF. The CDR3 coding sequence is TGTGCCAGCAGCTTTAGCGGTGGAGAGTCCCAGTACTTC.

In this sample, this clonotype turned up a few times. The CDR3 protein is CATPRGAGNSPLHF. The CDR3 nucleotides are TGTGCCACCCCACGCGGTGCGGGCAATTCACCCCTCCACTTT. V is TRBV24-1 and J is TRBJ1-6; D is unresolved. The germline gives CDR1 KGHDR, CDR2 SFDVKD. V lost 9 bases, J lost 7 bases, and 15 bases lay in between. The CDR3 loop spans 14 amino acids.